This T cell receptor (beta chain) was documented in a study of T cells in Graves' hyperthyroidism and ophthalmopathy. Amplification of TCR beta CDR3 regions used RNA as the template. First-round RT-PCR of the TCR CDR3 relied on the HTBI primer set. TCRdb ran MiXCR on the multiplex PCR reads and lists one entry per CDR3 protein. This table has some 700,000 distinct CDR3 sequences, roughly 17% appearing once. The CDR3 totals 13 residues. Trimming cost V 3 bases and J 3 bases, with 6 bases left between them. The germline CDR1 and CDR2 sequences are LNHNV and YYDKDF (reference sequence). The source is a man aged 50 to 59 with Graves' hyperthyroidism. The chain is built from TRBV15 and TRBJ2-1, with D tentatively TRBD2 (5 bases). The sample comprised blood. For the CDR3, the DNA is TGTGCCACCAGCAGTACTAGCTACAATGAGCAGTTCTTC. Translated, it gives CATSSTSYNEQFF.